These 14 T cell receptor beta chains were sequenced from one sample in a study of tumor-infiltrating lymphocytes in primary liver carcinoma. RNA isolated from unsorted whole blood supplied the blood RNA, with germline DNA also extracted. Total RNA amounting to 500 ng was the source from which TCR beta cDNA was made with a constant-region primer. TCR beta libraries came from three nested multiplex PCR rounds using slightly modified ARM-PCR. TRBV1-TRBV30 forward primers and a C-beta reverse primer were used in the first two PCR rounds, which each ran for approximately 10 cycles. TCRdb redid the calling of the multiplex PCR reads with MiXCR, one entry per CDR3 protein. The data show 330,000 or so distinct CDR3 sequences, 65% seen once. The sequenced sample consisted of peripheral blood. The receptors stem from a man in his forties with primary liver carcinoma and hepatitis B virus infection.

This clonotype was detected many times. The J gene is TRBJ1-6, the V gene TRBV6-5; 7 positions agree with TRBD1. Germline V CDR1 and CDR2: MNHEY, SVGAGI. Losses at the gene ends were 7 bases for V and 7 bases for J; bases not matched to a gene: 7. The CDR3 has 14 residues. Written as DNA, the CDR3 is TGTGCCAGCAAACCGGGACAGCAAAATTCACCCCTCCACTTT. This gives the protein CASKPGQQNSPLHF.

V and J are TRBV13 and TRBJ2-3; D not resolved. The V and J ends lost 6 bases and 0 bases respectively, with 13 bases between them. Per the germline V gene, CDR1 is PRHDT and CDR2 is FYEKMQ (reference sequence). This CDR3 has 15 residues. The CDR3 bases are TGTGCCAGCAGATTGGTTGAGGACAGCACAGATACGCAGTATTTT. Its translation is CASRLVEDSTDTQYF.

V usage is TRBV29-1 and J usage is TRBJ1-1; a weak D match, TRBD1 (5 bases). The V gene lost 4 bases and the J gene lost 5 bases, with 11 bases spanning the gap. The germline CDR1 and CDR2 sequences are SQVTM and ANQGSEA. The CDR3 is 12 amino acids. CDR3 region: CSVGGEWTEAFF. The DNA for the CDR3 is TGCAGCGTTGGGGGGGAATGGACTGAAGCTTTCTTT.

Many counts were recorded for this clonotype. The chain recombines TRBV6-6 with TRBJ2-3; no clear D gene. V was clipped by 7 bases and J by 1 base, with 6 bases between them. This CDR3 region has 12 residues. CDR1 is MNHNY, CDR2 SVGAGI, per germline (reference sequence). The CDR3 sequence: CASKPGTDTQYF. The CDR3 region has the DNA TGTGCCAGCAAACCCGGCACAGATACGCAGTATTTT.

The sample holds a few counts of this clonotype. A read error may be the cause here, since a much bigger clone is one base away. The rearrangement links TRBV29-1 to TRBJ2-7; 8 nucleotides agree with TRBD2. From germline, CDR1 is SQVTM and CDR2 ANQGSEA. CDR3 size: 13 residues. J gave up 2 bases and V 4 bases, and 4 bases lay outside the gene matches. The CDR3 is CSVVTGGTYEQYF. The CDR3 nucleotides are TGCAGCGTTGTAACGGGAGGGACCTACGAGCAGTACTTC.

A remark on this clonotype: Lacking the conserved final phenylalanine or tryptophan, this CDR3 likely reflects a read error. V gene TRBV11-2 combines with J gene TRBJ2-1; no clear D gene. Germline V lookup: CDR1 SGHAT, CDR2 FQNNGV. Trimming stripped 1 base from V and 7 bases from J, with 8 bases between. The CDR3 spans 13 residues. The CDR3 region has the DNA TGTGCCAGCAGCTTAGCCCCCCATAATGAGCAGTTCTTA. Its translation is CASSLAPHNEQFL.

Many counts were recorded for this clonotype. The chain links TRBV6-6 to TRBJ2-5, with unresolved D. The length of the CDR3 is 14 residues. V shed 2 bases and J shed 2 bases, with 9 bases lying between them. Germline CDR1 and CDR2: MNHNY and SVGAGI (reference sequence). CDR3 in DNA: TGTGCCAGCAGTTACGAAGGCAAGCAAGAGACCCAGTACTTC. Encoded protein: CASSYEGKQETQYF.

The genes are TRBV18 and TRBJ2-3; D remains ambiguous. CDR3 size: 16 residues. The V end was cut by 3 bases, the J end by 2 bases, with 15 bases between. CDR1 KGHSH and CDR2 LQKENI come from the germline V gene. CDR3: CASSPTSPKNTDTQYF. The DNA of the CDR3 is TGTGCCAGCTCACCTACCTCTCCGAAAAACACAGATACGCAGTATTTT.

About this clonotype: The conserved final phenylalanine or tryptophan is absent from the CDR3, which likely points to a read error. V is TRBV11-2 and J is TRBJ2-7, with D possibly being TRBD2 (6 bases). CDR3 length equals 15 residues. Germline-derived CDR1 and CDR2 are SGHAT and FQNNGV. This CDR3 is CASSFGTEPTYKQYL. The CDR3, as DNA: TGTGCCAGCAGTTTTGGGACTGAACCGACCTACAAGCAGTACCTC.

This clonotype was seen many times. The V call is TRBV12-3 or TRBV12-4, the J call TRBJ2-7; 10 bases are shared with TRBD2. The CDR3 totals 14 residues. The V gene end was trimmed by 4 bases and the J gene end by 4 bases; junction bases not matched to a gene: 4. CDR3: CASSSSGRAYEQYF. The CDR3 nucleotides are TGTGCCAGCAGTTCCAGCGGGAGGGCTTACGAGCAGTACTTC.

V usage is TRBV5-5 and J usage is TRBJ2-3; D gene uncertain. V lost 4 bases and J 5 bases, leaving 8 bases between the germline ends. In germline, CDR1 is SGHKS, CDR2 YYEKEE (reference sequence). The CDR3 is made up of 12 amino acids. The CDR3 nucleotides are TGTGCCAGCAGCCTTCAAAGAGATACGCAGTATTTT. Translating gives CASSLQRDTQYF.

A note on this clonotype: A much larger clone is a single base away; this may be a read error. V usage is TRBV6-6 and J usage is TRBJ1-1, with 7 positions matching TRBD1. The germline gives CDR1 MNHNY, CDR2 SVGAGI (reference sequence). The CDR3 sequence is 13 residues long. The CDR3 nucleotides are TGTGTCAGCATACAGGGGACGAACACTGAAGCTTTCTTT. This translates into CVSIQGTNTEAFF.

As to this clonotype: Mismatch with germline at one junction end may stem from a read error. J is TRBJ2-7 and V is TRBV11-1, with D maybe TRBD2 (5 bases). The CDR3 is 13 residues long. Germline CDR1 is SGHAT and CDR2 is FQDESV (reference sequence). In DNA, the CDR3 is TGTGCCGGCAGACGAGGACTGCTCTACGAGCAGTATTTC. Its translation is CAGRRGLLYEQYF.

A word on this clonotype: It is likely a read error, because the conserved phenylalanine at the end of the CDR3 is missing. V is TRBV11-2 and J is TRBJ1-2; TRBD1 agrees at 7 bases. The CDR3 covers 12 residues. In germline, CDR1 is SGHAT, CDR2 FQNNGV. V shed 5 bases and J 6 bases; nucleotides not matched to a gene: 3. CDR3 sequence (DNA): TGTGCCAGCAGCCCCACAGGGGATGGCTACACCCTC. Protein: CASSPTGDGYTL.